This T cell receptor (beta chain) stems from a study of neurological immune-mediated disorders. Study background: The disease course was relapsing-remitting in roughly 30 and secondary progressive in about 9% of the 34 multiple sclerosis patients.

The sample's time point: longitudinal time-point 3. With 10-nucleotide random UMIs, 5'RACE was used to make the cDNA. TCRdb re-derived calls from the 5' RACE reads in MiXCR, one entry per CDR3 protein. The top ten clones hold approximately 5.8% of a sample with about 81,000 distinct CDR3 sequences, 4.3% of them seen once. This clonotype was observed many times. Germline trimming cut 2 bases from V and 5 bases from J; bases unmatched to any gene: 6. From germline, CDR1 is SGHRS and CDR2 YFSETQ. The CDR3 sequence is 14 residues long. The sequence came from a woman aged 60 to 75 with multiple sclerosis. The specimen sequenced was PBMCs. The chain combines TRBV5-1 with TRBJ2-5; 7 nucleotides align to TRBD1. The CDR3 nucleotides are TGCGCCAGCAGCTTCGGACAGGTCGAGGAGACCCAGTACTTC. Encoded protein: CASSFGQVEETQYF.